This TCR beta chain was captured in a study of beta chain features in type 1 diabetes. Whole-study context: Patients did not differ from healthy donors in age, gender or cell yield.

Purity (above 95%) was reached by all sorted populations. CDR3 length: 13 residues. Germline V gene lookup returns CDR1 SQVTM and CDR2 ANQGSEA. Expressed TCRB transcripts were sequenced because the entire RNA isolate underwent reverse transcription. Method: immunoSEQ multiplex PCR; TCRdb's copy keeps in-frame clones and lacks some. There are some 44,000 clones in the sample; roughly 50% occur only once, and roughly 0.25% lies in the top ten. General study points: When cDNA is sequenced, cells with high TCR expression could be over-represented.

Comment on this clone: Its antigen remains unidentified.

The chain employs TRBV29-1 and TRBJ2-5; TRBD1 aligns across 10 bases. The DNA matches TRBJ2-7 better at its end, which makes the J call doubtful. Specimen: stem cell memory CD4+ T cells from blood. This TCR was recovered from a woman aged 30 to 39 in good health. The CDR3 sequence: CSVEGTGAAEQYF. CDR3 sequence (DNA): TGCAGCGTTGAGGGGACAGGGGCGGCCGAGCAGTACTTC.